Listed below are T cell receptor beta chains from one sample, sequenced in a study of blood T cells in healthy people across ages. TCRdb called the 5' RACE reads again in MiXCR, with one record for every CDR3 protein. The table has over a million distinct CDR3 sequences, roughly 24% seen once. The same sample was also used in a study of T cells of mothers and their children.

The sample taken for sequencing was blood. The receptor source for this set is a girl under 10 years old in good health. The CDR3 runs from the conserved cysteine through the conserved F or W. A D gene is named only where the DNA matches it firmly. Size tells how often a clone was seen (once, few, many) or the class of an expanded clone, and some rows leave it out.

size	V	D	J	DNA	CDR3
few	TRBV6-5	TRBD1	TRBJ2-7	TGTGCCAGCAGTGGGGACAGGGGATACGAGCAGTACTTC	CASSGDRGYEQYF
few	TRBV7-2	-	TRBJ1-1	TGTGCCAGCAGCTTTCCTGGGGTGAACACTGAAGCTTTCTTT	CASSFPGVNTEAFF
few	TRBV24-1	-	TRBJ2-3	TGTGCCACCAGTGTGGGAGATACGCAGTATTTT	CATSVGDTQYF
-	TRBV12-3/TRBV12-4	-	TRBJ1-4	TGTGCCAGCAGTCCACTACCACAAGAGGAAAAACTGTTTTTT	CASSPLPQEEKLFF
-	TRBV5-8	-	TRBJ2-1	TGTGCCAGCAGCAGCGGACAGTTTGGAGATGAGCAGTTCTTC	CASSSGQFGDEQFF
-	TRBV7-9	-	TRBJ1-1	TGTGCCAGCAGCCCCATCGGAAGGCCTGAAGCTTTCTTT	CASSPIGRPEAFF
few	TRBV7-2	TRBD1	TRBJ1-2	TGTGCCAGCAGCTCACAGGGGAGCTATGGCTACACCTTC	CASSSQGSYGYTF
-	TRBV29-1	TRBD1	TRBJ1-1	TGCAGCGTGGGAAACAGGGGCGCTGAAGCTTTCTTT	CSVGNRGAEAFF
few	TRBV5-4	-	TRBJ1-2	TGTGCCAGCAGCGTGATGGGAGCACCTAACTATGGCTACACCTTC	CASSVMGAPNYGYTF
few	TRBV5-1	-	TRBJ2-1	TGCGCCAGCAGCTTGGCACAGGGACAACGCAATGAGCAGTTCTTC	CASSLAQGQRNEQFF
few	TRBV29-1	-	TRBJ1-2	TGCAGCATCTTAGGGGTTGGCTACACCTTC	CSILGVGYTF
-	TRBV5-4	-	TRBJ2-3	TGTGCCAGCAGCTTGGTTATCCAAGATACGCAGTATTTT	CASSLVIQDTQYF
-	TRBV20-1	TRBD1	TRBJ2-1	TGCAGTGCTAGAGATGCAGGGGGATCCTACAATGAGCAGTTCTTC	CSARDAGGSYNEQFF
few	TRBV12-3/TRBV12-4	-	TRBJ2-5	TGTGCCAAAAACCTGGCGGAGACCCAGTACTTC	CAKNLAETQYF
few	TRBV10-3	-	TRBJ2-1	TGTGCCATCAGTGAAGGTGGGTTGACTCCAATATCTATGGAGCAGTTCTTC	CAISEGGLTPISMEQFF
few	TRBV12-5	TRBD1	TRBJ1-5	TGTGCTAGTGCCGCAGACAGGGAAGGGGGTCAGCCCCAGCATTTT	CASAADREGGQPQHF
few	TRBV5-1	-	TRBJ2-5	TGCGCCAGCTTCACAATGGAGGAGACCCAGTACTTC	CASFTMEETQYF
few	TRBV20-1	TRBD2	TRBJ2-3	TGCAGTGCTAGAGTATCAGGGACTAGCTGGACGCAGTATTTT	CSARVSGTSWTQYF
many	TRBV7-2	TRBD1	TRBJ1-5	TGTGCCAGCAGCTTACAGGGGGATCAGCCCCAGCATTTT	CASSLQGDQPQHF
few	TRBV20-1	TRBD1	TRBJ1-1	TGCAGTGCCAGAGATCCTTGGAGGACAGGGGAGGATGCTTTCTTT	CSARDPWRTGEDAFF
few	TRBV20-1	TRBD1	TRBJ2-7	TGCAGTGCCGAGGGACAGGGCTACGAGCAGTACTTC	CSAEGQGYEQYF
-	TRBV28	TRBD1	TRBJ2-5	TGTGCCAGCAGTAGAGGGACAGCCTTTGGGGAGACCCAGTACTTC	CASSRGTAFGETQYF
-	TRBV6-1	-	TRBJ1-4	TGTGCCACGTCGGTGGTCAGGGAGGAAAAACTGTTTTTT	CATSVVREEKLFF
-	TRBV29-1	-	TRBJ2-5	TGCAGCGTTGTCCACCCAGAGACCCAGTACTTC	CSVVHPETQYF
few	TRBV20-1	TRBD2	TRBJ2-3	TGCAGTGCTAGATATCTAGCGGGACACCCTAGCACAGATACGCAGTATTTT	CSARYLAGHPSTDTQYF
few	TRBV18	-	TRBJ2-3	TGTGCCAGCTCACTACGGGACTTCCTCTCTAGCACAGATACGCAGTATTTT	CASSLRDFLSSTDTQYF
few	TRBV15	-	TRBJ1-1	TGTGCCACCAGCCGCGCCATCGTCGGCACTGAAGCTTTCTTT	CATSRAIVGTEAFF
few	TRBV20-1	TRBD2	TRBJ2-7	TGCAGTGCTAGAGATATTAGGGCTAGCGGGAATCTCGAGCAGTACTTC	CSARDIRASGNLEQYF
few	TRBV29-1	TRBD1	TRBJ1-2	TGCAGCGCTAGTGACAGGGCGCTGAACTATGGCTACACCTTC	CSASDRALNYGYTF
few	TRBV7-9	TRBD1	TRBJ1-3	TGTGCCAGCAGCTCGACAGGGAGCTCTGGAAACACCATATATTTT	CASSSTGSSGNTIYF
-	TRBV20-1	TRBD2	TRBJ2-3	TGCAGTGCTAGACCCAGCGGGGGCCTCACAGATACGCAGTATTTT	CSARPSGGLTDTQYF
once	TRBV15	-	TRBJ2-5	TGTGCCACCAGCAGAAATGAGTTGTACCAAGAGACCCAGTACTTC	CATSRNELYQETQYF
-	TRBV21-1	-	TRBJ2-7	TGTGCCAGCCCGCGTGAGCGGTCAACCTACGAGCAGTACTTC	CASPRERSTYEQYF
-	TRBV7-9	-	TRBJ1-2	TGTGCCAGCAGCTCTTCTGGGGGAGGAGGCTACACCTTC	CASSSSGGGGYTF
few	TRBV7-3	-	TRBJ2-7	TGTGCCAGCAGCTCAGCTGGGGAGTGGGAGCAGTACTTC	CASSSAGEWEQYF
-	TRBV7-9	TRBD1	TRBJ2-1	TGTGCCAGCAACCCCGGGACAGGCAGGAAGACGAGCTCCTACAATGAGCAGTTCTTC	CASNPGTGRKTSSYNEQFF
-	TRBV2	TRBD1	TRBJ2-3	TGTGCCAGCAGTTCGACAGGGGTGGGGACAGATACGCAGTATTTT	CASSSTGVGTDTQYF
few	TRBV5-1	-	TRBJ2-2	TGCGCCAGCAGCTTAAGTGCGGGGGCCGTCACCGGGGAGCTGTTTTTT	CASSLSAGAVTGELFF
-	TRBV6-2/TRBV6-3	TRBD2	TRBJ2-3	TGTGCCAGCAACCTTCTACTAGCGGATACGCAGTATTTT	CASNLLLADTQYF
few	TRBV6-2/TRBV6-3	-	TRBJ2-5	TGTGCCAGCAGTTATTTAGACCGGGATGTGGCGTTC	CASSYLDRDVAF
few	TRBV29-1	-	TRBJ2-5	TGCAGCGTTGAGGTTGTTACGTTCAAGGGGGAGACCCAGTACTTC	CSVEVVTFKGETQYF
-	TRBV6-5	-	TRBJ2-7	TGTGCCAGCAGTTACGCGGATTTGGACTACGAGCAGTACTTC	CASSYADLDYEQYF
few	TRBV29-1	-	TRBJ2-1	TGCAGCGTTGATGGGGGGCCAGCCCTCAATGAGCAGTTCTTC	CSVDGGPALNEQFF
few	TRBV5-3	-	TRBJ2-1	TGTGCCAGAAGCTTCGCGGACCCATTTGCCAATGAGCAGTTCTTC	CARSFADPFANEQFF
many	TRBV11-2	-	TRBJ2-7	TGTGCCAGCAGCTACCAGACAGGGAGGTACGAGCAGTACTTC	CASSYQTGRYEQYF
once	TRBV24-1	TRBD1	TRBJ2-5	TGTGCCACCAGAATAGCTTTCCGGGACAGGGATGAGACCCAGTACTTC	CATRIAFRDRDETQYF
few	TRBV12-3/TRBV12-4	-	TRBJ2-7	TGTGCCAGCTCCCGTTCGCACCCCTGGGAGCAGTACTTC	CASSRSHPWEQYF
-	TRBV20-1	-	TRBJ1-1	TGCAGTGCTAGGTCTGCACCGGAAGCTTTCTTT	CSARSAPEAFF
-	TRBV2	TRBD1	TRBJ1-1	TGTGCCAGCAGTGGGACAGGGGCCTTTATGAACACTGAAGCTTTCTTT	CASSGTGAFMNTEAFF
few	TRBV7-9	-	TRBJ2-7	TGTGCCAGCAGCTTAGATTACGGGAACGAGCAGTACTTC	CASSLDYGNEQYF
once	TRBV12-3/TRBV12-4	TRBD2	TRBJ2-1	TGTGCCAGCAGTTTTAGGACTAGCGGGGGGGCCTACAATGAGCAGTTCTTC	CASSFRTSGGAYNEQFF
few	TRBV15	-	TRBJ2-5	TGTGCCACCAGCATGTCTAGGGAGCAAGAGACCCAGTACTTC	CATSMSREQETQYF
few	TRBV5-1	-	TRBJ2-5	TGCGCCAGCAGCTGGGGCTCTGGAGGCGACGGAGAGACCCAGTACTTC	CASSWGSGGDGETQYF
-	TRBV20-1	-	TRBJ2-1	TGCAGTGCCCACGACAGGGACTATGAGCAGTTCTTC	CSAHDRDYEQFF
-	TRBV12-3/TRBV12-4	-	TRBJ1-2	TGTGCCAGCAGCCCCGATGCTAGCTATGGCTACACCTTC	CASSPDASYGYTF
few	TRBV20-1	TRBD1	TRBJ1-1	TGCAGTGCAAAAACAGGGGGTATCGCTGAAGCTTTCTTT	CSAKTGGIAEAFF
-	TRBV28	TRBD2	TRBJ2-7	TGTGCCAGCAGCCCCTTACTAGCGGGAAACCACGAGCAGTACTTC	CASSPLLAGNHEQYF
few	TRBV12-3/TRBV12-4	-	TRBJ2-1	TGTGCCAGCAGCCGGGACACCTCCTACAATGAGCAGTTCTTC	CASSRDTSYNEQFF